The clone carrying this TCR beta chain was recorded a few times. What it binds is not known. The entry originates in a study of CD8 T cells in ankylosing spondylitis. Each TCR beta library was made by quantitative 5'-RACE that incorporated molecular barcodes. TCRdb processed the 5' RACE reads anew with MiXCR; each CDR3 protein has one entry. The sample holds about 500,000 distinct CDR3 sequences, 12% seen once. Study results and caveats: Earlier authors reported some of these motif variants in reactive arthritis synovial fluid and blood. Clones linked to disease were reported to show significant enrichment in matched ankylosing spondylitis synovial fluid. As for the disease-linked clones, they showed a CD8+ phenotype and occurred at relatively low frequencies in peripheral blood. There was a TCR beta motif, made of eight highly homologous variants, that appeared characteristic of ankylosing spondylitis blood.

Material: blood, either unsorted or a sorted T cell fraction (not recorded which). The receptor was isolated from a male donor with ankylosing spondylitis.

The CDR3 sequence: CASSYLTGAATEAFF. CDR3 DNA: TGTGCCAGCAGTTATTTAACAGGGGCGGCCACTGAAGCTTTCTTT. The chain has TRBV7-2 and TRBJ1-1; 7 bases match TRBD1. The CDR3 runs 15 residues. From germline, CDR1 is SGHTA and CDR2 FQGNSA. V shed 6 bases, J shed 4 bases, and the junction held 11 bases outside the gene matches. The full variable domain, in which reference TRBV7-2 and TRBJ1-1 provide the parts outside the CDR3, is GAGVSQSPSNKVTEKGKDVELRCDPISGHTALYWYRQSLGQGLEFLIYFQGNSAPDKSGLPSDRFSAERTGGSVSTLTIQRTQQEDSAVYLCASSYLTGAATEAFFGQGTRLTVV.